This T cell receptor beta chain came from a study of cytomegalovirus exposure and HLA in healthy donors. On the study more broadly: Tens of millions of unique TCRs from HLA-typed donors were held in an early data release.

Study-level points and caveats: The majority of CMV-associated TCR beta chains were reported as apparently HLA-restricted in a later analysis. For TCR beta chains, V- and J-gene trimming was later linked to a missense DCLRE1C variant.

With respect to this clone: The target antigen is unknown.

Donors showed nominal health when sampled, although they likely had unrecorded immune exposures. The PCR used 60 Vbeta and 13 Jbeta primers. Data came from immunoSEQ multiplex PCR; TCRdb stores just in-frame clones and leaves some out. The data contain over 120,000 clones, approximately 80% of them singletons. Trimming took off 2 bases at V and 4 bases at J, with 12 bases between the two ends. Germline V gene lookup returns CDR1 SGHTA and CDR2 FQGTGA. The CDR3 totals 15 residues. This clonotype was sampled from a male donor in good health and CMV-seronegative. The genes are TRBV7-3 and TRBJ2-1; a weak D match, TRBD1 (5 bases). The material sequenced was PBMCs. The CDR3 region is CASSLQGSQYNEQFF. The CDR3 DNA is TGTGCCAGCAGCTTACAGGGATCCCAGTACAATGAGCAGTTCTTC.